These 3 T cell receptor beta chains were sequenced from one sample in a study of Tregs in tolerant kidney transplant recipients. Assay: immunoSEQ multiplex PCR; the TCRdb copy retains only in-frame clones and omits some. The top ten clones hold approximately 0.35% of a sample with under 95,000 clones, less than 95% of them seen once. The specimen was Tregs from blood, collected before the transplant. The receptors come from a human donor who received a combined kidney and bone marrow transplant.

The rearrangement links TRBV6-5 to TRBJ1-1; the match to TRBD1 covers 7 bases. The V segment lost 6 bases and the J segment 0 bases; nucleotides outside the gene matches: 4. This CDR3 has 14 residues. Germline assignment: CDR1 MNHEY and CDR2 SVGAGI. DNA for the CDR3: TGTGCCAGCAGCCGTGGGACAGTGAACACTGAAGCTTTCTTT. Translating it yields CASSRGTVNTEAFF.

In its sample, this clone was seen once. J is TRBJ2-7 and V is TRBV27, with unresolved D. V was shortened by 6 bases and J by 3 bases, with 6 bases between the two germline ends. The CDR3 extends over 11 amino acids. CDR1 is MNHEY and CDR2 is SMNVEV in the germline V gene (reference sequence). CDR3 residues: CASRTLYEQYF. Here the CDR3 DNA reads TGTGCCAGCAGGACCCTCTACGAGCAGTACTTC.

V gene TRBV18 combines with J gene TRBJ2-2; TRBD2 matches 12 bases. Germline-derived CDR1 and CDR2 are KGHSH and LQKENI. The CDR3 length is 17 residues. Trimming took 1 base from V and 4 from J; bases not matched to a gene: 4. The CDR3 spells CASSPQTSGSGTGELFF. The DNA for the CDR3 is TGTGCCAGCTCACCACAGACTAGCGGGAGTGGCACCGGGGAGCTGTTTTTT.